This T cell receptor beta chain was profiled in a study of CD8+CD57+ T cells in acquired aplastic anemia. Turning to the study itself: Average DNA yield from sorted CD4+ and CD8+ cells was about 3 ug. Study outcomes and limitations: The number of CD8+ CDR3 sequences shared by patients and controls was about 30.

This clonotype came up once. The antigen is undetermined. This CDR3 has 17 amino acids. V dropped 4 bases and J dropped 2 bases, with 19 bases sitting between them. The germline V gene encodes CDR1 SGHRS and CDR2 YFSETQ. All sequencing subjects had displayed CD8+CD57+ cell expansion on flow cytometry. At the time of blood sampling, patients had not yet received any therapy. CDR3 and TCR beta VDJ profiling relied on a genomic DNA template. Using its own MiXCR run on the reads, TCRdb lists one record per CDR3 protein. In the table there are roughly 180,000 distinct CDR3 sequences, 63% of which are singletons.

The chain has TRBV5-1 and TRBJ1-5, with D possibly being TRBD1 (5 bases). The sample consisted of sorted CD4+, CD8+, or CD8+CD57+ T cells (not recorded which) from PBMCs. This sequence was found in a human donor with aplastic anemia. CDR3 loop: CASSVGQGGAGNQPQHF. The CDR3 bases are TGCGCCAGCAGCGTCGGTCAGGGAGGTGCAGGCAATCAGCCCCAGCATTTT.